What follows describes a single T cell receptor beta chain. The antigen remains unidentified. The CDR3 covers 12 residues. The germline V and J ends were trimmed by 5 bases and 9 bases, with 14 bases remaining between them. Germline loops: CDR1 MNHNS, CDR2 SASEGT. These data belong to a study of CD8+CD57+ T cells in acquired aplastic anemia. Study as a whole: Quantities of DNA derived from sorted CD4+ and CD8+ cells averaged approximately 3 ug. Study-wide points: Researchers reported that CD8+ Simpson's diversity was not significantly different in patients versus controls. Patients and controls were found to share twenty-nine CD8+ CDR3 sequences.

TCR beta VDJ and CDR3 were profiled, and genomic DNA was the template. TCRdb redid the calling of the reads with MiXCR, one entry per CDR3 protein. Among hundreds of thousands of distinct CDR3 sequences, 65% to 75% were seen once, and the ten largest hold 3% to 4.5%. Sequences were obtained from sorted CD4+, CD8+, or CD8+CD57+ T cells (not recorded which) from PBMCs. The TCR was taken from a human donor in good health, serving as a control. The rearrangement uses TRBV6-1 and TRBJ2-7; D not resolved. The CDR3 here is CASSQSTCGQYF. Here the CDR3 DNA reads TGTGCCAGCAGTCAGAGTACCTGCGGGCAGTACTTC.